This T cell receptor beta chain was identified during a study of control samples from healthy donors and cancer patients. Only in-frame clones appear in the TCRdb table, and some are missing; sequencing was by immunoSEQ multiplex PCR. The repertoire has some 130,000 clones, under 95% of them found once; the top ten carry about 1.5%. Trimming stripped 6 bases from V and 0 bases from J, with 10 bases between. CDR1 is SNHLY, CDR2 FYNNEI, per germline. The CDR3 has 14 amino acids. The chain has TRBV2 and TRBJ2-3; D might be TRBD1 or TRBD2, each matching 5 bases. The specimen was PBMCs. This clonotype was obtained from a man aged 50 to 60 with head and neck cancer. CDR3 bases: TGTGCCAGCAGGGGACGGACAAGCACAGATACGCAGTATTTT. Translated: CASRGRTSTDTQYF.